Following are 25 T cell receptor beta chains from one sample sequenced in a study of blood T cells in healthy people across ages. A sample-barcoded 5' primer and a J-beta primer mix were used in a second PCR of about 7 to 12 cycles. One entry per CDR3 protein, called by TCRdb with MiXCR from the 5' RACE reads. The sample carries 920,000 or so distinct CDR3 sequences, 40% to 45% recorded once. Sequences were obtained from blood. The receptors were gathered from an older woman in good health.

In nucleotides, the CDR3 is TGCAGCGTTGAAGTGGCGGGAGGGCCTTACGAGCAGTACTTC. The encoded protein is CSVEVAGGPYEQYF. The chain uses TRBV29-1 and TRBJ2-4; 9 bases are a match to TRBD2. TRBJ2-7 matches the DNA end more closely, so the J call is doubtful. This CDR3 comprises 14 residues. Looked up from germline, CDR1 is SQVTM and CDR2 is ANQGSEA.

This chain connects TRBV20-1 to TRBJ2-7; 14 bases fit TRBD2. The CDR3 totals 13 residues. Germline CDR1 reads DFQATT; CDR2 reads SNEGSKA (reference sequence). The ends lost 7 bases at V and 7 bases at J; junction bases unmatched: 6. CDR3 sequence reads: CSVGTSGSREQYF. The CDR3 DNA follows: TGCAGTGTTGGGACTAGCGGGAGTCGGGAGCAGTACTTC.

The chain has TRBV27 and TRBJ2-5; maybe TRBD1 (5 bases). Trimming stripped 5 bases from V and 6 bases from J, with 16 bases between. The V gene's germline CDR1 is MNHEY and CDR2 SMNVEV (reference sequence). CDR3 size: 14 residues. Here the CDR3 reads CASSPVGQGKTQYF. The CDR3 DNA is TGTGCCAGCAGTCCCGTGGGGCAGGGAAAGACCCAGTACTTC.

The chain joins TRBV29-1 to TRBJ2-1; 7 positions agree with TRBD2. Trimming at V came to 4 bases and at J to 6 bases, leaving 6 bases not matched to a gene. The CDR3 spans 13 residues. From germline, CDR1 is SQVTM and CDR2 ANQGSEA. The DNA for the CDR3 is TGCAGCGTTGCCCCAGCGGGATTCAATGAGCAGTTCTTC. It is translated as CSVAPAGFNEQFF.

The V and J genes are TRBV9 and TRBJ2-5; D is unresolved. Germline V gene sequence: CDR1 SGDLS, CDR2 YYNGEE. This CDR3 comprises 14 residues. V was cut by 1 base and J by 5 bases, with 12 bases left in between. The CDR3: CASSVYRPWETQYF. As DNA, the CDR3 is TGTGCCAGCAGCGTATATCGGCCATGGGAGACCCAGTACTTC.

This rearrangement joins TRBV9 to TRBJ1-1; 7 bases are a match to TRBD1. Germline-derived CDR1 and CDR2 are SGDLS and YYNGEE. With V trimmed by 1 base and J by 3 bases, 6 bases remained unmatched. The CDR3 contains 15 residues. The CDR3 loop is CASSVSAGGDTEAFF. CDR3 nucleotides: TGTGCCAGCAGCGTATCTGCAGGGGGGGACACTGAAGCTTTCTTT.

CDR3 protein: CAISGKEVLGTDTQYF. The CDR3, as DNA: TGTGCCATCAGTGGTAAGGAGGTCCTCGGCACAGATACGCAGTATTTT. The chain has TRBV10-3 and TRBJ2-3, with a possible D match to TRBD2 (5 bases). CDR1 and CDR2 (germline): ENHRY, SYGVKD. CDR3 length: 16 residues. Deletions cut 4 bases from V and 1 base from J, with 15 bases between.

The chain links TRBV7-2 to TRBJ1-5, with TRBD1 identical over 9 bases. V gave up 4 bases and J gave up 4 bases; unmatched junction bases: 2. Germline CDR1 and CDR2: SGHTA and FQGNSA. The CDR3 extends over 14 amino acids. CDR3 bases: TGTGCCAGCAGCTGGGGGACAGGGAATCAGCCCCAGCATTTT. This codes for CASSWGTGNQPQHF.

The rearrangement links TRBV15 to TRBJ2-1; no definite D call. The CDR3 has 16 amino acids. The germline V and J ends were trimmed by 0 bases and 0 bases, with 9 bases remaining between them. The germline V gene has CDR1 LNHNV and CDR2 YYDKDF (reference sequence). CDR3 loop: CATSRDVSSSYNEQFF. The CDR3 DNA is TGTGCCACCAGCAGAGATGTATCGAGCTCCTACAATGAGCAGTTCTTC.

As for this clonotype: A much larger clone differs by one base, so this may be a read error. The J gene is TRBJ1-1, the V gene TRBV12-3 or TRBV12-4, with a weak D call TRBD1 (6 bases). The CDR3 has 12 residues. The CDR3 protein is CASSLDSTEPFF. CDR3 bases: TGTGCCAGCAGTTTGGACAGTACTGAACCTTTCTTT.

This sequence joins TRBV29-1 and TRBJ2-3; 9 positions agree with TRBD2. The CDR3 is 13 amino acids. Germline values: CDR1 SQVTM, CDR2 ANQGSEA. Here the CDR3 DNA reads TGCTGCTATAGCGGGAGTGTCACAGATACGCAGTATTTT. Residues: CCYSGSVTDTQYF.

This clonotype was seen a single time. The chain is built from TRBV5-1 and TRBJ2-1; tentative D call: TRBD2 (5 bases). This CDR3 region has 13 residues. V dropped 5 bases and J dropped 4 bases, with 10 bases sitting between them. Germline lookup yields CDR1 SGHRS and CDR2 YFSETQ. This CDR3 reads CASRWGDYNEQFF. CDR3 sequence (DNA): TGCGCCAGCAGATGGGGAGATTACAATGAGCAGTTCTTC.

The chain joins TRBV15 to TRBJ2-6, with a possible D match to TRBD2 (6 bases). The CDR3 sequence is 18 residues long. With 0 bases removed from V and 0 bases from J, the gap between germline ends came to 12 bases. CDR1 LNHNV and CDR2 YYDKDF come from the germline V gene (reference sequence). The CDR3 protein is CATSRDLLSGSGANVLTF. CDR3 nucleotides: TGTGCCACCAGCAGAGATCTGCTTAGCGGCTCTGGGGCCAACGTCCTGACTTTC.

The rearrangement links TRBV20-1 to TRBJ2-7, with 10 bases lining up with TRBD2. This CDR3 has 16 residues. Germline values: CDR1 DFQATT, CDR2 SNEGSKA (reference sequence). V shed 3 bases and J 6 bases; nucleotides not matched to a gene: 14. CDR3 in amino acids: CSARLVAGGLGSEQYF. The CDR3 DNA reads TGCAGTGCTAGGTTGGTAGCGGGAGGCCTGGGCTCCGAGCAGTACTTC.

A single count supports this clonotype. The chain carries TRBV5-1 and TRBJ2-5; TRBD1 matches 9 bases. The CDR3 is 15 residues long. The V gene's germline CDR1 is SGHRS and CDR2 YFSETQ. Trimming took 3 bases from V and 7 from J; bases not matched to a gene: 10. The CDR3 DNA reads as TGCGCCAGCAGCTACGGACAGGGGAGAGCAGGGACCCAGTACTTC. It translates to CASSYGQGRAGTQYF.

The sample holds a few counts of this clonotype. The V gene is TRBV12-3 or TRBV12-4, the J gene TRBJ2-5; D possibly corresponds to TRBD2 (5 bases). V lost 2 bases and J lost 1, with 8 bases in between. CDR3 size: 14 residues. The CDR3 DNA follows: TGTGCCAGCAGTTTATATGCGGGCCAAGAGACCCAGTACTTC. It translates to CASSLYAGQETQYF.

This chain joins TRBV12-3 or TRBV12-4 and TRBJ2-1; TRBD2 matches at 7 bases. With V trimmed by 10 bases and J by 6 bases, 12 bases remained unmatched. The CDR3 is made up of 14 amino acids. CDR3 region: CATVVRGGSNEQFF. In DNA, the CDR3 is TGTGCCACCGTGGTCCGCGGGGGTTCCAATGAGCAGTTCTTC.

This clonotype occurred many times. This chain links TRBV15 with TRBJ2-5; D ambiguous. The germline V gene encodes CDR1 LNHNV and CDR2 YYDKDF (reference sequence). This CDR3 is built from 15 residues. The V end lost 3 bases, the J end lost 2 bases, and 13 bases lay between the germline ends. CDR3 nucleotide sequence: TGTGCCACCAGCAGGTCGGACGCGGAACAAGAGACCCAGTACTTC. Translated: CATSRSDAEQETQYF.

This clonotype has more than one count but fewer than ten. The chain recombines TRBV14 with TRBJ2-1, with 11 bases aligning to TRBD2. V gave up 7 bases and J gave up 6 bases; unmatched junction bases: 11. CDR1 is SGHDN, CDR2 FVKESK, per germline. This CDR3 has 16 amino acids. DNA of the CDR3: TGTGCCAGCACTCCGATCGGGCTAGCGGGAGGCAATGAGCAGTTCTTC. This sequence encodes CASTPIGLAGGNEQFF. The whole variable domain, filled in from reference TRBV14 and TRBJ2-1, reads EAGVTQFPSHSVIEKGQTVTLRCDPISGHDNLYWYRRVMGKEIKFLLHFVKESKQDESGMPNNRFLAERTGGTYSTLKVQPAELEDSGVYFCASTPIGLAGGNEQFFGPGTRLTVL.

This clonotype was observed a few times. The rearrangement uses TRBV20-1 and TRBJ2-5, with D uncertain. The ends were cut back, 0 bases at V and 3 bases at J, with 11 bases in the middle. Germline V gives CDR1 DFQATT, CDR2 SNEGSKA (reference sequence). The CDR3 is 14 amino acids. The CDR3 loop reads CSARDQADEETQYF. CDR3 sequence (DNA): TGCAGTGCTAGAGATCAGGCAGATGAAGAGACCCAGTACTTC.

This clonotype was observed a handful of times. This chain joins TRBV25-1 and TRBJ2-7; D ambiguous. The CDR3 runs to 12 residues. Trimming cost V 0 bases and J 4 bases, with 4 bases left between them. Germline-derived CDR1 and CDR2 are MGHDK and SYGVNS. CDR3: CASSEYPYEQYF. The CDR3 region has the DNA TGTGCCAGCAGTGAATACCCATACGAGCAGTACTTC.

The rearrangement uses TRBV4-2 and TRBJ1-4, with 7 positions matching TRBD1. Trimming at V came to 0 bases and at J to 3 bases, leaving 10 bases not matched to a gene. This CDR3 has 18 amino acids. Per germline, CDR1 LGHNA and CDR2 YNFKEQ. The CDR3 DNA reads TGTGCCAGCAGCCAAGACTGGGACAGCCGCAACTCTAATGAAAAACTGTTTTTT. Amino acids: CASSQDWDSRNSNEKLFF.

This chain joins TRBV20-1 and TRBJ2-1; 10 bases line up with TRBD2. CDR1 is DFQATT and CDR2 is SNEGSKA in the germline V gene (reference sequence). CDR3 size: 14 residues. V lost 0 bases to trimming and J lost 6 bases; unmatched junction nucleotides: 2. The CDR3 here is CSARDLAGVNEQFF. CDR3 DNA sequence: TGCAGTGCTAGAGATCTAGCGGGAGTCAATGAGCAGTTCTTC.

This clonotype was observed many times. This CDR3 reads CASSVGPDNTEAFF. The CDR3 DNA sequence: TGTGCCAGCAGCGTAGGTCCAGATAACACTGAAGCTTTCTTT. The V gene is TRBV9, the J gene TRBJ1-1, with D unclear. Germline V gives CDR1 SGDLS, CDR2 YYNGEE. Trimming left V 0 bases short and J 2 bases short, with 8 bases between. The CDR3 contains 14 residues.

Points on this clonotype: An end of the junction differs from the germline gene, which may be a read error. The rearrangement links TRBV24-1 to TRBJ2-3; the D call may be TRBD1 or TRBD2 (5 bases each). Looked up from germline, CDR1 is KGHDR and CDR2 is SFDVKD. The length of the CDR3 is 15 residues. The CDR3 sequence: CGTSEGAGISDTQYF. As DNA, the CDR3 is TGTGGCACCAGTGAAGGGGCCGGGATCTCAGATACGCAGTATTTT.